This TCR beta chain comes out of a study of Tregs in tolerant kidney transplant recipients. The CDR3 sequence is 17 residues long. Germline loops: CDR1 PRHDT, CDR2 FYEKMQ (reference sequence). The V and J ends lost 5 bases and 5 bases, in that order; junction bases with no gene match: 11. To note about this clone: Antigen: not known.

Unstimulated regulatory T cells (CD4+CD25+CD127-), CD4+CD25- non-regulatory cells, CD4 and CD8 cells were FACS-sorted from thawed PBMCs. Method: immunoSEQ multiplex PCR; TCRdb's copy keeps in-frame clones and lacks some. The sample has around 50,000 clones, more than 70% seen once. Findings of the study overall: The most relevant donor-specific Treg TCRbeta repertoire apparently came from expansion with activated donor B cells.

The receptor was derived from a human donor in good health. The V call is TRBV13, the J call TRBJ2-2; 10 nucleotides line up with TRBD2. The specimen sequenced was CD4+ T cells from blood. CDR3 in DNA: TGTGCCAGCAGCCCAGGAGGACTAGCGGCTTCAACCGGGGAGCTGTTTTTT. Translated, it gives CASSPGGLAASTGELFF.